This TCR beta chain was sequenced during a study of vaccination effects on CD4 cells after COVID-19. Findings and caveats of the study: Late in the post-vaccination period, infection-induced and vaccine-induced clones underwent marked clonal contraction.

V was shortened by 3 bases and J by 3 bases, with 5 bases between the two germline ends. The CDR3 has 12 residues. The germline gives CDR1 ENHRY, CDR2 SYGVKD. Antigen-specific CD4+ T cell clonotypes were called by their expansion after viral peptide-pool culture in ViraFEST. Culturing for around eleven days preceded CD4+ T cell isolation. Nobody among the vaccine recipients had prior SARS-CoV-2 infection (nucleocapsid antibodies were negative). Some 2.2 million PBMC per well received approximately 10 IU/ml IL-2 and around 11 ug/ml peptides in culture. As for this clone: Its antigen is unknown.

Sequencing used immunoSEQ multiplex PCR; TCRdb keeps in-frame clones, though not all of them. The profile shows about 23,000 clones, about two thirds of them singletons. This sample comprised CD4+ T cells from PBMCs cultured with HCoV-NL63 spike peptides, obtained before COVID-19 vaccination. The chain recombines TRBV10-3 with TRBJ2-5; D unresolved. This TCR derives from a human donor who received a COVID-19 vaccine. CDR3 region: CAISDTEETQYF. CDR3 coding DNA: TGTGCCATCAGTGATACGGAAGAGACCCAGTACTTC.